This T cell receptor (beta chain) was profiled in a study of vaccination effects on CD4 cells after COVID-19. After expansion with viral peptide pools in the ViraFEST assay, antigen-specific CD4+ T cells were sequenced. At the end of approximately 10 days of culture, CD4+ T cells were isolated. Each participant received a vaccine that was either BNT162b2 or mRNA-1273, given as two doses. Study results and caveats: Long after vaccination, the clones induced by infection and by vaccine shrank markedly in size.

As for this clone: Its specificity is not known.

Produced via immunoSEQ multiplex PCR; TCRdb's table is partial and in-frame only. Of fewer than 85,000 clones in the sample, under 85% were seen once. The sample in question was CD4+ T cells from PBMCs cultured with HCoV-OC43 spike peptides, obtained after COVID-19 vaccination. Subset here: HCoV-OC43 spike overlapping peptide pool stimulation. The receptor comes from a human donor who received a COVID-19 vaccine.

The CDR3 sequence is CASSQEVQSEAFF. The CDR3 DNA follows: TGCGCCAGCAGCCAAGAAGTCCAGAGTGAAGCTTTCTTT. V and J are TRBV4-3 and TRBJ1-1, with D uncertain. Germline V gene sequence: CDR1 LGHNA, CDR2 YSLEER. The CDR3 totals 13 residues. Trimming removed 0 bases from V and 7 bases from J, with 9 bases in between.